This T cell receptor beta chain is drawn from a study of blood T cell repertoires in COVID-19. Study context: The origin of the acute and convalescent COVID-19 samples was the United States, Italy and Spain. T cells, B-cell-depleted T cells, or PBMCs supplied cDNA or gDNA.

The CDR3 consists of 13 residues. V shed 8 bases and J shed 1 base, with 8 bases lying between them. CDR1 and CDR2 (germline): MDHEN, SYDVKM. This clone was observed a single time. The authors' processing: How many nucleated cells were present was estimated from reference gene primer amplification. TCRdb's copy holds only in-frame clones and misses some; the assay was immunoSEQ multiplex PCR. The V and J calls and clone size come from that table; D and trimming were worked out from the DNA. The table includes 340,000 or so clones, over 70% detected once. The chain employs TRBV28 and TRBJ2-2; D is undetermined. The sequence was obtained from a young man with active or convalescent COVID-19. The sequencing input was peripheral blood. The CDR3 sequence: CASWWQNTGELFF. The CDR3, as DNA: TGTGCCAGCTGGTGGCAGAACACCGGGGAGCTGTTTTTT.